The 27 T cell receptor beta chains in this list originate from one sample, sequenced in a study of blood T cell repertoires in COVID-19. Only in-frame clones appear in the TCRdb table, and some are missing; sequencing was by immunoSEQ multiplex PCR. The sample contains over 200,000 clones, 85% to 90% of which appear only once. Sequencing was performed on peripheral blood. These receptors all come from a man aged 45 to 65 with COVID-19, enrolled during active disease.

The chain's CDR3 is CASSREGVDHQPQHF. CDR3 in DNA: TGTGCCAGCAGCCGGGAGGGGGTGGATCATCAGCCCCAGCATTTT. The chain recombines TRBV2 with TRBJ1-5; D may be TRBD1 (6 bases). CDR3 length: 15 amino acids. V was cut by 6 bases and J by 5 bases, with 17 bases left in between. Germline values: CDR1 SNHLY, CDR2 FYNNEI.

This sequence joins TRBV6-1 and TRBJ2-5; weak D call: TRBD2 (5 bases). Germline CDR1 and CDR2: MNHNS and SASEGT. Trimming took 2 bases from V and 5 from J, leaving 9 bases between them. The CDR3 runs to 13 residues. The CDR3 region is CASSEQAGETQYF. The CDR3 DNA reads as TGTGCCAGCAGTGAACAGGCGGGCGAGACCCAGTACTTC.

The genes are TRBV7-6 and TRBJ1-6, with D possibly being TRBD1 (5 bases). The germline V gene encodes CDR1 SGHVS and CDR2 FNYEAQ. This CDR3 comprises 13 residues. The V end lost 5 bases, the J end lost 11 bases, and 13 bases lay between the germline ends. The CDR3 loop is CASSPGGGTPLHF. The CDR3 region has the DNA TGTGCCAGCAGCCCCGGGGGGGGGACACCCCTCCACTTT.

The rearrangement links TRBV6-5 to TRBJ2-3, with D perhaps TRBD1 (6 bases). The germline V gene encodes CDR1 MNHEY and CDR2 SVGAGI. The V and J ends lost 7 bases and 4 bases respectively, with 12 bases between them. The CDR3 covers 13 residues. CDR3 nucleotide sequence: TGTGCCAGCATTTTACAGGGTGCAGATACGCAGTATTTT. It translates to CASILQGADTQYF.

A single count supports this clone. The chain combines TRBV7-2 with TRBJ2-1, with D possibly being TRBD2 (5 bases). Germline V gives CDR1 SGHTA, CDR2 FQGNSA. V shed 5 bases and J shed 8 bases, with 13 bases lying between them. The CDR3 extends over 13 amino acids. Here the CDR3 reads CASSSSVGYEQFF. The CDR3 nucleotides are TGTGCCAGCAGCAGTAGCGTTGGTTATGAGCAGTTCTTC. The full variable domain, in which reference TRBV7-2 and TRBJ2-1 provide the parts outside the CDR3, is GAGVSQSPSNKVTEKGKDVELRCDPISGHTALYWYRQSLGQGLEFLIYFQGNSAPDKSGLPSDRFSAERTGGSVSTLTIQRTQQEDSAVYLCASSSSVGYEQFFGPGTRLTVL.

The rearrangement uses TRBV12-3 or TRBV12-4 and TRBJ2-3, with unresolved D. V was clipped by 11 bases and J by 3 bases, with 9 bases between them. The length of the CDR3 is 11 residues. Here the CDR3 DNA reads TGTGCCGACGGGTCAACAGATACGCAGTATTTT. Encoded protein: CADGSTDTQYF.

The CDR3 loop reads CASSASGLKSTEQYF. DNA for the CDR3: TGCGCCAGCAGTGCTTCAGGCCTCAAATCAACCGAGCAGTACTTC. The rearrangement joins TRBV10-1 to TRBJ2-7; D gene unclear. Germline lookup yields CDR1 WNHNN and CDR2 SYGVQD (reference sequence). The CDR3 length is 15 residues. The V and J ends lost 4 bases and 6 bases respectively, with 19 bases between them.

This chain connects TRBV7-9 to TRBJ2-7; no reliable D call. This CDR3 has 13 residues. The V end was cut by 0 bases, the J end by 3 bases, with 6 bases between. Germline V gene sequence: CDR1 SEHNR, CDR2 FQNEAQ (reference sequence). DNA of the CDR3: TGTGCCAGCAGCTTAGCTGGCGGCTACGAGCAGTACTTC. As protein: CASSLAGGYEQYF. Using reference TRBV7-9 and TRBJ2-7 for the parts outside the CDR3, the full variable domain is DTGVSQNPRHKITKRGQNVTFRCDPISEHNRLYWYRQTLGQGPEFLTYFQNEAQLEKSRLLSDRFSAERPKGSFSTLEIQRTEQGDSAMYLCASSLAGGYEQYFGPGTRLTVT.

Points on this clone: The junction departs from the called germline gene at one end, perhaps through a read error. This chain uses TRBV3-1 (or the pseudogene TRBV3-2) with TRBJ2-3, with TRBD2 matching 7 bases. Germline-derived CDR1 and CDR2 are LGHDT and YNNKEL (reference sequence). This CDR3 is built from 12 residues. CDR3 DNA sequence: TGTGCCAGCAGCCAAGGGGAAACGGGACTATCTTTT. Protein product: CASSQGETGLSF.

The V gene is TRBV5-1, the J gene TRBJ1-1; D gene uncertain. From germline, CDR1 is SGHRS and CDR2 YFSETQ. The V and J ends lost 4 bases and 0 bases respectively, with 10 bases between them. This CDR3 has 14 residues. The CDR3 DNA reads TGCGCCAGCAGCCTGAACACCCTGAACACTGAAGCTTTCTTT. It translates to CASSLNTLNTEAFF.

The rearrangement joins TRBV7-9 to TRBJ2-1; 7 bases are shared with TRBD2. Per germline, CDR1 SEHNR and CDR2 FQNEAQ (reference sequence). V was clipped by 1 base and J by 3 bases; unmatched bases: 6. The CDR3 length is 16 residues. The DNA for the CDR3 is TGTGCCAGCAGCTTAGTTTTCCAGCGGGACTACAATGAGCAGTTCTTC. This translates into CASSLVFQRDYNEQFF.

Written as DNA, the CDR3 is TGTGCCAGCTCTTCACAGGGGGCGACTACCACTGAAGCTTTCTTT. Its protein is CASSSQGATTTEAFF. V gene TRBV18 combines with J gene TRBJ1-1; 9 bases map to TRBD1. CDR3 length equals 15 residues. CDR1 and CDR2 from the germline V gene are KGHSH and LQKENI. The V segment lost 6 bases and the J segment 4 bases; nucleotides outside the gene matches: 9.

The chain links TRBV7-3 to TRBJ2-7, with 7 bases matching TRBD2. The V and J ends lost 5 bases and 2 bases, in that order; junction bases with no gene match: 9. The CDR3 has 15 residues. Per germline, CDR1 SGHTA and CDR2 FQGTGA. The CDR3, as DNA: TGTGCCAGCAGCACGTTCGGGGGGACCACCTACGAGCAGTACTTC. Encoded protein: CASSTFGGTTYEQYF.

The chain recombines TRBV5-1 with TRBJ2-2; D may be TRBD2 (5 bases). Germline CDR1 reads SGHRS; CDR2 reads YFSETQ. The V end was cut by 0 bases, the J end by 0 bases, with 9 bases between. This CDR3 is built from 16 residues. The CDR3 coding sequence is TGCGCCAGCAGCTTGGATGGGAGCTCGAACACCGGGGAGCTGTTTTTT. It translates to CASSLDGSSNTGELFF.

CDR3 amino acids: CASSPSNEQFF. The CDR3 nucleotides are TGTGCCAGCTCACCATCAAATGAGCAGTTCTTC. This chain links TRBV18 with TRBJ2-1; D gene uncertain. V lost 2 bases and J 7 bases, leaving 3 bases between the germline ends. CDR3 length: 11 amino acids. In germline, CDR1 is KGHSH, CDR2 LQKENI.

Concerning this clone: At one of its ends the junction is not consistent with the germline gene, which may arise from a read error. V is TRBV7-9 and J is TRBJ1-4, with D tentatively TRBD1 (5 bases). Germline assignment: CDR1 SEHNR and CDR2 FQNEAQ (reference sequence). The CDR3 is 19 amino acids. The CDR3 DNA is TGTGCCAGCAACTTAGGGGCGTTTGGGGATAGCGCAACTAATGAAAAACTGTTTTTT. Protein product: CASNLGAFGDSATNEKLFF. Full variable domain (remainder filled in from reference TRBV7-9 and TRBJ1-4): DTGVSQNPRHKITKRGQNVTFRCDPISEHNRLYWYRQTLGQGPEFLTYFQNEAQLEKSRLLSDRFSAERPKGSFSTLEIQRTEQGDSAMYLCASNLGAFGDSATNEKLFFGSGTQLSVL.

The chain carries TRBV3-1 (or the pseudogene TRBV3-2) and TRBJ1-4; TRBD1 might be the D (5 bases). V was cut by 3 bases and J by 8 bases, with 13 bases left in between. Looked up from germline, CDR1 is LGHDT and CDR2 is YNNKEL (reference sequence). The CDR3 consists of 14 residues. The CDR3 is CASSQRTGGEKLFF. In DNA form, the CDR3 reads TGTGCCAGCAGCCAGAGAACAGGTGGGGAAAAACTGTTTTTT.

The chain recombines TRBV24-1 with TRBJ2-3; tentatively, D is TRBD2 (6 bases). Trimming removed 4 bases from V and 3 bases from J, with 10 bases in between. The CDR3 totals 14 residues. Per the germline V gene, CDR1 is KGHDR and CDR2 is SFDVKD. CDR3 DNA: TGTGCCACCAGTGAAACAGGAGGGACAGATACGCAGTATTTT. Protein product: CATSETGGTDTQYF.

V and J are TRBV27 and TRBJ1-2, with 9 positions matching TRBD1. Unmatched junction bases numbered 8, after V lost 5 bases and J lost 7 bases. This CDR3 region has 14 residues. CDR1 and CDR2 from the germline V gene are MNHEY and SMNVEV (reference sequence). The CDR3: CASSGDRALLGYTF. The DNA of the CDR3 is TGTGCCAGCAGTGGGGACAGGGCGCTTCTTGGCTACACCTTC.

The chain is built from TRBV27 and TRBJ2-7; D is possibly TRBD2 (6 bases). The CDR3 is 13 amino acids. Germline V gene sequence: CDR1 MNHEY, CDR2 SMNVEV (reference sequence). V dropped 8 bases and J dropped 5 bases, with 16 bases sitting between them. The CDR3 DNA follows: TGTGCCAGCGTCAGGAGGGGTAGCCACGAGCAGTACTTC. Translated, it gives CASVRRGSHEQYF.

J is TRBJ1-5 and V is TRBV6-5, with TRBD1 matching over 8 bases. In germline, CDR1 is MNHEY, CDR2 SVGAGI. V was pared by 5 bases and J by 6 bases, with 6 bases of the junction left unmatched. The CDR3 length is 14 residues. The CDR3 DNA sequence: TGTGCCAGCAGTACATCAGGGGGCGGTCAGCCCCAGCATTTT. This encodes CASSTSGGGQPQHF.

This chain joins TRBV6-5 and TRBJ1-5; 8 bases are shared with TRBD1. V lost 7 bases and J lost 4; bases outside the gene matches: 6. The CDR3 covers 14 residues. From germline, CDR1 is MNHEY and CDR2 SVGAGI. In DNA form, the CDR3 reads TGTGCCAGCACCTGGGACAGGAGAAATCAGCCCCAGCATTTT. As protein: CASTWDRRNQPQHF.

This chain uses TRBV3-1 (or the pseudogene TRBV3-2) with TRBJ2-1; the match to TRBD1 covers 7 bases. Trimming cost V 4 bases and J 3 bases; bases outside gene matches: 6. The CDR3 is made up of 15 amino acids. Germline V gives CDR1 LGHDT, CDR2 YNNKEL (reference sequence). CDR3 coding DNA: TGTGCCAGCAGCCCGGAAAGACAGGGCTACAATGAGCAGTTCTTC. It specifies CASSPERQGYNEQFF.

The CDR3 protein is CASSGGLAGVSVKNIQYF. The CDR3 coding sequence is TGTGCCAGCAGTGGGGGGCTAGCGGGAGTTTCTGTCAAAAACATTCAGTACTTC. The chain has TRBV6-1 and TRBJ2-4, with 10 nucleotides matching TRBD2. The CDR3 spans 18 residues. CDR1 and CDR2 from the germline V gene are MNHNS and SASEGT. V trimming: 4 bases; J trimming: 3 bases; junction bases outside the gene matches: 12.

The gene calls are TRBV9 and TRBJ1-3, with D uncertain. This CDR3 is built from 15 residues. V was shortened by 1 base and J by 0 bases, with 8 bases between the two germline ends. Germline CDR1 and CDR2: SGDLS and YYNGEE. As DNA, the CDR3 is TGTGCCAGCAGCGTAAGTGTGAGCTCTGGAAACACCATATATTTT. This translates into CASSVSVSSGNTIYF.

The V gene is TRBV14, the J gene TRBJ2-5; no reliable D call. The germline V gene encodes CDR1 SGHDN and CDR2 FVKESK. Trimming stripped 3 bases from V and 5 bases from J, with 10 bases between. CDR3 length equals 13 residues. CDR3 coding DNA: TGTGCCAGCAGCCAGCCCCCCCGGGAGACCCAGTACTTC. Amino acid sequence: CASSQPPRETQYF.

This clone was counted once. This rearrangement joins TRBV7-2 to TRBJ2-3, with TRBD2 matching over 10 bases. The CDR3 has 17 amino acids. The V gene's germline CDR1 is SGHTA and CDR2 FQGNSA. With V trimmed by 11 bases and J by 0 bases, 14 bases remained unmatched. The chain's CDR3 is CADLGLAGVTSTDTQYF. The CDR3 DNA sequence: TGTGCCGACCTCGGGCTAGCGGGAGTAACTAGCACAGATACGCAGTATTTT.